This T cell receptor (beta chain) was identified in a study of glioma-infiltrating T cells after dendritic cell vaccination. In the study overall: Monocyte-derived dendritic cells, cultured 7 to 8 days with IL-4 and GM-CSF, were pulsed with autologous tumor lysate.

CDR3 length: 14 residues. Trimming at V came to 6 bases and at J to 5 bases, leaving 7 bases not matched to a gene. Looked up from germline, CDR1 is SGHRS and CDR2 is YFSETQ. Assay: immunoSEQ multiplex PCR; the TCRdb copy retains only in-frame clones and omits some. The sample consists of under 100,000 clones, roughly 89% of them appearing once. The sequencing used blood, collected before dendritic cell vaccination. This chain links TRBV5-1 with TRBJ2-1, with 8 positions matching TRBD1. The receptor was derived from a human donor with glioblastoma. In DNA form, the CDR3 reads TGCGCCAGCACCCATAGGACAGGGAACAATGAGCAGTTCTTC. Protein product: CASTHRTGNNEQFF.